This TCR beta chain is from a study of CD8 T cells in ankylosing spondylitis. Per the germline V gene, CDR1 is SGHTA and CDR2 is FQGNSA. Trimming removed 5 bases from V and 1 base from J; junction bases left unmatched: 4. The CDR3 runs 14 residues. Regarding the study as a whole: The study identified a TCR beta motif of under ten highly homologous variants that appeared characteristic of ankylosing spondylitis blood. Significant enrichment of disease-linked clones was reportedly seen in matched ankylosing spondylitis synovial fluid. In the blood and synovial fluid of reactive arthritis, some motif variants had been previously reported.

This clonotype was seen more than once but under ten times. The antigen remains unidentified. For TCR beta, libraries came from quantitative 5'-RACE with molecular barcodes. MiXCR, run by TCRdb on the 5' RACE reads, gives a single entry per CDR3 protein. The sample lists some 840,000 distinct CDR3 sequences, 12% occurring once. Sequencing used blood, either unsorted or a sorted T cell fraction (not recorded which). The chain recombines TRBV7-2 with TRBJ1-1, with 7 bases lining up with TRBD1. The sequence was obtained from a male donor with ankylosing spondylitis. The CDR3, as DNA: TGTGCCAGCAGCGTAGACAGGGAGAACACTGAAGCTTTCTTT. Translated: CASSVDRENTEAFF.